Listed here are 6 T cell receptor beta chains from one sample, sequenced in a study of spatial heterogeneity in lung cancer. Each CDR3 protein is one row after TCRdb ran MiXCR on the 5' RACE reads. Of 8,000 or so distinct CDR3 sequences listed, 12% are singletons. The study, taken as a whole, reports: Expanded alpha and beta TCR counts within tumors tracked tumor mutation counts.

Antigen specificity for these receptors is unknown. The time point is: sample taken at primary tumor resection. Sequencing used lung tumor tissue, obtained at surgery. All receptors come from a male donor with early-stage non-small cell lung cancer.

This clonotype was seen repeatedly, ten times or more. V usage is TRBV11-3 and J usage is TRBJ2-2; 7 bases map to TRBD2. J lost 7 bases, V lost 3 bases, and 5 bases had no gene match. The CDR3 sequence is 14 residues long. Germline V CDR1 and CDR2: SGHNT, YENEEA. The chain's CDR3 is CASSLGGKVGELFF. CDR3 bases: TGTGCCAGCAGCTTGGGAGGGAAGGTCGGGGAGCTGTTTTTT.

By its share, this clonotype is medium-sized (0.01 to 0.1%). The chain links TRBV29-1 to TRBJ2-2, with 9 bases matching TRBD1. J was trimmed by 5 bases and V by 1 base; bases with no gene match: 5. CDR3 length equals 15 residues. Germline V gene sequence: CDR1 SQVTM, CDR2 ANQGSEA. In DNA form, the CDR3 reads TGCAGCGTTGAAGTTGGGACAGGGTGGACCGGGGAGCTGTTTTTT. It yields the protein CSVEVGTGWTGELFF.

This clonotype was observed many times. The chain links TRBV30 to TRBJ1-1; the D is unclear. This CDR3 region has 12 residues. Germline CDR1 is GTSNPN and CDR2 is SVGIG (reference sequence). Trimming took 2 bases from V and 6 from J, leaving 10 bases between them. The CDR3 nucleotides are TGTGCCTGGAGTTCGGGGAGTTCTGAAGCTTTCTTT. The encoded protein is CAWSSGSSEAFF. Supplemented by reference TRBV30 and TRBJ1-1, the full variable domain reads SQTIHQWPATLVQPVGSPLSLECTVEGTSNPNLYWYRQAAGRGLQLLFYSVGIGQISSEVPQNLSASRPQDRQFILSSKKLLLSDSGFYLCAWSSGSSEAFFGQGTRLTVV.

The chain links TRBV12-3 or TRBV12-4 to TRBJ1-1, with D hard to call. V was pared by 3 bases and J by 4 bases, with 9 bases between. The CDR3 covers 13 residues. The CDR3 nucleotides are TGTGCCAGCAGTTTTACCGGTCCCACTGAAGCTTTCTTT. Amino acids: CASSFTGPTEAFF.

DNA of the CDR3: TGTGCCAGCAGCTTCGCCGGGACTAGCGGGGTTAGCTCCTACAATGAGCAGTTCTTC. Translated: CASSFAGTSGVSSYNEQFF. This chain links TRBV7-2 with TRBJ2-1, with 13 bases matching TRBD2. The junction had 8 bases not matched to a gene; V was cut back by 3 bases and J by 0 bases. The germline V gene encodes CDR1 SGHTA and CDR2 FQGNSA. This CDR3 contains 19 residues. Full variable domain (remainder filled in from reference TRBV7-2 and TRBJ2-1): GAGVSQSPSNKVTEKGKDVELRCDPISGHTALYWYRQSLGQGLEFLIYFQGNSAPDKSGLPSDRFSAERTGGSVSTLTIQRTQQEDSAVYLCASSFAGTSGVSSYNEQFFGPGTRLTVL.

In this sample, this clonotype turned up many times. This chain links TRBV19 with TRBJ1-5; no firm D call. Trimming shortened V by 2 bases and J by 7 bases, and 6 bases separated the two germline ends. Germline V gene sequence: CDR1 LNHDA, CDR2 SQIVND (reference sequence). CDR3 size: 12 residues. The DNA of the CDR3 is TGTGCCAGTAGTATACAACGCCAGCCCCAGCATTTT. Its translation: CASSIQRQPQHF.